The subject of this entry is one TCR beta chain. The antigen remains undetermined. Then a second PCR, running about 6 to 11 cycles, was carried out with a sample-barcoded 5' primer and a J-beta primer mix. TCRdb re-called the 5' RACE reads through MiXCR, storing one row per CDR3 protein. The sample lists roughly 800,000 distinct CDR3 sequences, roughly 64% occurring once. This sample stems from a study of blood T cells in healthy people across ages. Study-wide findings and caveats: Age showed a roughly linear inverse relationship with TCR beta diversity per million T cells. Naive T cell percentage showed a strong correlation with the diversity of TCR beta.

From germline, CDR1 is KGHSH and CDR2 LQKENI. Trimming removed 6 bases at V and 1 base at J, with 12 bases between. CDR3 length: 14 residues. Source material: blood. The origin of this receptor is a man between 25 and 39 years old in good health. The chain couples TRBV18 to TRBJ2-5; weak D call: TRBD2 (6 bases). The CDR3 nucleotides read TGTGCCAGCTCGCGGGGCGGGACCCAAGAGACCCAGTACTTC. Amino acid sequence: CASSRGGTQETQYF. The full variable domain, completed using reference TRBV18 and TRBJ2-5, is NAGVMQNPRHLVRRRGQEARLRCSPMKGHSHVYWYRQLPEEGLKFMVYLQKENIIDESGMPKERFSAEFPKEGPSILRIQQVVRGDSAAYFCASSRGGTQETQYFGPGTRLLVL.